This T cell receptor (beta chain) was identified in a study of blood T cells in healthy people across ages. Extraction yielded at least 5 micrograms of total RNA per sample. V was trimmed by 5 bases and J by 1 base, leaving 12 bases between them. The CDR3 length is 14 residues. The germline CDR1 and CDR2 sequences are SGHTA and FQGNSA. This clonotype was picked up a small number of times. A second PCR of roughly 7 to 11 cycles used a sample-barcoded 5' primer and a J-beta primer mix. MiXCR was run by TCRdb on the 5' RACE reads, yielding one entry per CDR3 protein. Found here are around 790,000 distinct CDR3 sequences, around 43% of them singletons; the top ten hold about 21%.

V and J are TRBV7-2 and TRBJ2-7; D assignment may be TRBD1 or TRBD2 (5 bases each). The receptor's source is a man in his sixties in good health. Sample: blood. In DNA form, the CDR3 reads TGTGCCAGCAGCGTTTTTGGGGGATCCTACGAGCAGTACTTC. It codes for CASSVFGGSYEQYF.